This passage covers 26 T cell receptor beta chains from one sample sequenced in a study of blood T cell repertoires in COVID-19. TCRdb's copy holds only in-frame clones and misses some; the assay was immunoSEQ multiplex PCR. Of 350,000 to 400,000 clones in the sample, 89% were seen once. The sample was peripheral blood. All receptors derive from a woman aged 25-40 years with COVID-19, enrolled during active disease.

The V and J genes are TRBV27 and TRBJ1-2, with a weak D call TRBD1 (5 bases). The germline CDR1 and CDR2 sequences are MNHEY and SMNVEV (reference sequence). Trimming shortened V by 6 bases and J by 3 bases, and 17 bases separated the two germline ends. The CDR3 is 15 residues long. The CDR3: CASSSLGGEHYGYTF. CDR3 sequence (DNA): TGTGCCAGCAGCTCACTGGGGGGGGAGCACTATGGCTACACCTTC.

The chain recombines TRBV19 with TRBJ2-1, with a tentative D call TRBD1 (6 bases). V was pared by 5 bases and J by 3 bases, with 14 bases between. The germline CDR1 and CDR2 sequences are LNHDA and SQIVND (reference sequence). The CDR3 has 15 residues. CDR3 nucleotide sequence: TGTGCCAGTAGTCCCCGCGCAGGGGACTACAATGAGCAGTTCTTC. Translating gives CASSPRAGDYNEQFF.

The rearrangement joins TRBV9 to TRBJ2-5; D possibly corresponds to TRBD1 (5 bases). CDR1 is SGDLS and CDR2 is YYNGEE in the germline V gene. The CDR3 has 16 amino acids. V lost 2 bases to trimming and J lost 2 bases, with 16 bases between them. The CDR3 region is CASSVSVRGRQETQYF. As DNA, the CDR3 is TGTGCCAGCAGCGTCTCCGTTAGGGGCCGTCAAGAGACCCAGTACTTC.

V gene TRBV7-8 combines with J gene TRBJ2-1; TRBD2 matches at 10 bases. The CDR3 has 15 residues. Germline V CDR1 and CDR2: SGHVS, FQNEAQ. J lost 10 bases, V lost 5 bases, and 11 bases had no gene match. The DNA of the CDR3 is TGTGCCAGCAGCCGAGTAACCGGGACTAGCGTAGAGCAGTTCTTC. As protein: CASSRVTGTSVEQFF.

This chain links TRBV5-6 with TRBJ1-1, with TRBD1 as a possible D gene (6 bases). The V gene lost 0 bases and the J gene lost 5 bases, with 11 bases spanning the gap. Germline V gives CDR1 SGHDT, CDR2 YYEEEE. This CDR3 has 14 residues. The CDR3 bases are TGTGCCAGCAGCTTGGGCACAGGGAGAACTGAAGCTTTCTTT. The encoded protein is CASSLGTGRTEAFF.

Ten or more counts support this clone. V usage is TRBV6-2 or TRBV6-3 and J usage is TRBJ2-5, with 7 nucleotides matching TRBD1. The CDR3 spans 14 residues. The germline V gene has CDR1 MNHEY and CDR2 SVGEGT. The J segment lost 5 bases and the V segment lost 5 bases, leaving 8 bases of the junction unmatched. Here the CDR3 reads CASSQRGPEETQYF. CDR3 nucleotide sequence: TGTGCCAGCAGTCAAAGGGGGCCGGAGGAGACCCAGTACTTC.

A single count supports this clone. The chain has TRBV7-2 and TRBJ1-6; D ambiguous. Per germline, CDR1 SGHTA and CDR2 FQGNSA. Trimming removed 5 bases at V and 0 bases at J, with 8 bases between. The CDR3 extends over 15 amino acids. In DNA, the CDR3 is TGTGCCAGCAGCCCCGGTAGCTCCTATAATTCACCCCTCCACTTT. Translation: CASSPGSSYNSPLHF.

The table lists this clone with a few counts. CDR3 nucleotide sequence: TGTGCCAGCAGTTACTCCAGTTACGGAACCTCAGGGGGAGGAAAACTGTTTTTT. Translation gives CASSYSSYGTSGGGKLFF. The chain joins TRBV6-2 or TRBV6-3 to TRBJ1-4; the match to TRBD1 covers 7 bases. The V gene end was trimmed by 0 bases and the J gene end by 10 bases; junction bases not matched to a gene: 17. The germline CDR1 and CDR2 sequences are MNHEY and SVGEGT. This CDR3 is 18 amino acids long.

The CDR3 sequence is CASRIGTGEAFF. CDR3 nucleotide sequence: TGTGCCAGCAGAATCGGGACAGGCGAAGCTTTCTTT. J is TRBJ1-1 and V is TRBV6-5; 8 bases match TRBD1. The germline gives CDR1 MNHEY, CDR2 SVGAGI. The junction had 5 bases not matched to a gene; V was cut back by 6 bases and J by 8 bases. This CDR3 is built from 12 residues.

The chain has TRBV4-2 and TRBJ2-3; 8 bases align to TRBD2. The V segment lost 0 bases and the J segment 5 bases; nucleotides outside the gene matches: 10. This CDR3 is 17 amino acids long. Germline-derived CDR1 and CDR2 are LGHNA and YNFKEQ. CDR3: CASSQDFSGGAQDTQYF. For the CDR3, the DNA is TGTGCCAGCAGCCAAGATTTCTCGGGGGGGGCACAAGATACGCAGTATTTT.

The chain recombines TRBV9 with TRBJ2-3, with 15 bases that match TRBD2. V shed 0 bases, J shed 3 bases, and the junction held 2 bases outside the gene matches. The CDR3 has 17 residues. The germline CDR1 and CDR2 sequences are SGDLS and YYNGEE. The CDR3 DNA is TGTGCCAGCAGCGTAGGGACTAGCGGGGGGGCAACAGATACGCAGTATTTT. This translates into CASSVGTSGGATDTQYF.

V and J are TRBV20-1 and TRBJ2-7, with D unresolved. The CDR3 runs 11 residues. Germline CDR1 and CDR2: DFQATT and SNEGSKA (reference sequence). V dropped 6 bases and J dropped 0 bases, with 6 bases sitting between them. The CDR3 loop is CSASYSYEQYF. CDR3 nucleotides: TGCAGTGCCTCGTACTCCTACGAGCAGTACTTC.

This chain uses TRBV19 with TRBJ1-2; the D gene is possibly TRBD1 (6 bases). The CDR3 spans 17 residues. V was trimmed by 5 bases and J by 13 bases, leaving 32 bases between them. CDR1 and CDR2 from the germline V gene are LNHDA and SQIVND (reference sequence). Here the CDR3 reads CASSQPRSHTGTISGTF. CDR3 DNA: TGTGCCAGTAGTCAACCCCGAAGCCATACAGGGACCATCTCCGGCACCTTC.

This chain connects TRBV4-3 to TRBJ2-1; 9 bases fit TRBD2. Germline V gene data show CDR1 as LGHNA and CDR2 as YSLEER. The V segment lost 2 bases and the J segment 7 bases; nucleotides outside the gene matches: 9. The CDR3 has 16 amino acids. CDR3 residues: CASSQSSGRFGNEQFF. The CDR3 coding sequence is TGCGCCAGCAGCCAATCGAGCGGGAGGTTCGGAAATGAGCAGTTCTTC.

The chain joins TRBV10-3 to TRBJ2-3; D possibly corresponds to TRBD1 (6 bases). Germline CDR1 and CDR2: ENHRY and SYGVKD. V gave up 6 bases and J gave up 2 bases, with 15 bases separating them. CDR3 length equals 15 residues. The CDR3 loop is CAIRAGTLPTDTQYF. CDR3 DNA: TGTGCCATCAGGGCCGGGACACTCCCCACAGATACGCAGTATTTT.

The chain carries TRBV11-3 and TRBJ2-5; TRBD2 matches 7 bases. The CDR3 sequence is 13 residues long. V was clipped by 5 bases and J by 2 bases; unmatched bases: 2. Germline V gives CDR1 SGHNT, CDR2 YENEEA. The CDR3 DNA follows: TGTGCCAGCAGCCTTAGCGGGCAAGAGACCCAGTACTTC. Its translation: CASSLSGQETQYF.

This chain links TRBV3-1 (or the pseudogene TRBV3-2) with TRBJ2-1, with D hard to call. The ends were cut back, 0 bases at V and 3 bases at J, with 9 bases in the middle. This CDR3 is built from 15 residues. The V gene's germline CDR1 is LGHDT and CDR2 YNNKEL (reference sequence). The CDR3 coding sequence is TGTGCCAGCAGCCAAGATATAGAGGTCTACAATGAGCAGTTCTTC. Translation gives CASSQDIEVYNEQFF.

There are a few counts of this clone. V usage is TRBV11-3 and J usage is TRBJ1-1; weak D call: TRBD1 (6 bases). This CDR3 comprises 13 residues. CDR1 and CDR2 from the germline V gene are SGHNT and YENEEA. V lost 3 bases and J lost 3, with 8 bases in between. CDR3 residues: CASSFHRDTEAFF. CDR3 sequence (DNA): TGTGCCAGCAGCTTCCACAGGGACACTGAAGCTTTCTTT.

The chain has TRBV6-2 or TRBV6-3 and TRBJ2-1, with D unclear. V dropped 2 bases and J dropped 2 bases, with 10 bases sitting between them. The CDR3 runs to 15 residues. Germline assignment: CDR1 MNHEY and CDR2 SVGEGT. In DNA, the CDR3 is TGTGCCAGCAGTTACGCAGGTTTGGCCTACAATGAGCAGTTCTTC. Its translation is CASSYAGLAYNEQFF.

This chain joins TRBV29-1 and TRBJ2-2; TRBD2 agrees at 8 bases. Germline V CDR1 and CDR2: SQVTM, ANQGSEA. J lost 1 base, V lost 0 bases, and 4 bases had no gene match. The CDR3 covers 16 residues. Here the CDR3 reads CSVEDFTSGNTGELFF. DNA for the CDR3: TGCAGCGTTGAAGATTTCACTAGCGGGAACACCGGGGAGCTGTTTTTT.

V and J are TRBV5-1 and TRBJ2-7, with 7 bases that match TRBD1. CDR3 size: 14 residues. The germline CDR1 and CDR2 sequences are SGHRS and YFSETQ. The J segment lost 5 bases and the V segment lost 0 bases, leaving 5 bases of the junction unmatched. The CDR3 loop is CASSLEGQVNEQYF. The DNA for the CDR3 is TGCGCCAGCAGCTTGGAAGGACAGGTAAACGAGCAGTACTTC.

This clone was counted between two and nine times. CDR3 sequence reads: CASSYLGTGISNEQFF. CDR3 sequence (DNA): TGTGCCAGCAGTTACCTGGGGACAGGGATATCCAATGAGCAGTTCTTC. V and J are TRBV6-5 and TRBJ2-1, with TRBD1 matching over 9 bases. The CDR3 is 16 residues long. Germline V gene sequence: CDR1 MNHEY, CDR2 SVGAGI. The ends lost 2 bases at V and 6 bases at J; junction bases unmatched: 8.

The chain links TRBV12-3 or TRBV12-4 to TRBJ2-2; no clear D gene. Between the trimmed V and J ends, which lost 5 bases and 3 bases, there was a span of 7 bases. This CDR3 region has 13 residues. The CDR3 region has the DNA TGTGCCAGCAGTCCCTATGACACCGGGGAGCTGTTTTTT. It yields the protein CASSPYDTGELFF.

Written as DNA, the CDR3 is TGCGCCAGCAGCTTGGTGCCTAGCGGGGGCGTACCAGATACGCAGTATTTT. Translated: CASSLVPSGGVPDTQYF. This chain uses TRBV5-1 with TRBJ2-3; TRBD2 agrees at 10 bases. V lost 0 bases, J lost 4 bases, and 8 bases stayed unmatched. Per the germline V gene, CDR1 is SGHRS and CDR2 is YFSETQ. The CDR3 spans 17 residues.

This clone has a single count. The chain combines TRBV4-3 with TRBJ1-1, with 8 bases matching TRBD1. From germline, CDR1 is LGHNA and CDR2 YSLEER. The V gene end was trimmed by 2 bases and the J gene end by 3 bases; junction bases not matched to a gene: 8. This CDR3 has 16 residues. The CDR3 sequence: CASSQIRGLGDTEAFF. CDR3 nucleotide sequence: TGCGCCAGCAGCCAAATCAGGGGGCTAGGCGACACTGAAGCTTTCTTT.

This clone is a singleton in its sample. The J gene is TRBJ1-3, the V gene TRBV15, with 7 nucleotides matching TRBD1. Germline V gene data show CDR1 as LNHNV and CDR2 as YYDKDF (reference sequence). The CDR3 is 16 amino acids. V shed 0 bases and J 4 bases; nucleotides not matched to a gene: 6. The DNA for the CDR3 is TGTGCCACCAGCAGAGATCTTCGGGACAGCGGAAACACCATATATTTT. Encoded protein: CATSRDLRDSGNTIYF.